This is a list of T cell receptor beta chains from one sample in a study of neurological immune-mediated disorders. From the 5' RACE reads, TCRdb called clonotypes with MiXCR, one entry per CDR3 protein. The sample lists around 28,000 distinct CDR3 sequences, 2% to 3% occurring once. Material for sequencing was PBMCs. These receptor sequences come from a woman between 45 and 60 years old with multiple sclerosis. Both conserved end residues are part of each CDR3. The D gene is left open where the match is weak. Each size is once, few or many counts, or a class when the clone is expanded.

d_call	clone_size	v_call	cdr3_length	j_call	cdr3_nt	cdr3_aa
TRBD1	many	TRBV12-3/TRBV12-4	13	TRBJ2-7	TGTGCCAGCAGTTGGACAGGGGGACGCGAGCAGTACTTC	CASSWTGGREQYF
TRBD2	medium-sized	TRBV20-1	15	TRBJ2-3	TGCAGTGCCCCAAGGTCACTAGCGCGGGGAGATACGCAGTATTTT	CSAPRSLARGDTQYF
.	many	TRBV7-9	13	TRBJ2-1	TGTGCCAGCAGCTTAGTCGTATACAATGAGCAGTTCTTC	CASSLVVYNEQFF
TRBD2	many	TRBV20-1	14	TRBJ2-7	TGCAGTGCCCCAAAATTAGCGGGAGGAGAGGAGCAGTACTTC	CSAPKLAGGEEQYF
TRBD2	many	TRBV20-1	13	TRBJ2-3	TGCAGTGCTAGATTACGGGGGGGAGATACGCAGTATTTT	CSARLRGGDTQYF
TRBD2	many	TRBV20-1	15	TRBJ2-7	TGCAGTGCTAGATGGGCTAGCGGGAGTCCGTACGAGCAGTACTTC	CSARWASGSPYEQYF
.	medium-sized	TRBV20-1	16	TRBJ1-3	TGCAGTGCGAGCGGCGGGAGGGGGAACTCTGGAAACACCATATATTTT	CSASGGRGNSGNTIYF
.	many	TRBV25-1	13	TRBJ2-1	TGTGCCAGCAGTGATAGGGGATACAATGAGCAGTTCTTC	CASSDRGYNEQFF
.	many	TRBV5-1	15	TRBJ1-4	TGCGCCAGCAGCTTTACCAGGGGTACTAATGAAAAACTGTTTTTT	CASSFTRGTNEKLFF
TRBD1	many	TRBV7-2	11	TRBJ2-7	TGTGCCAGCAGCGCAGGGACAGTGAGGTACTTC	CASSAGTVRYF
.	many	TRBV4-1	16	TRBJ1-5	TGCGCCAGCAGCCAAGAGCCCACAGGGAGCAATCAGCCCCAGAATTTT	CASSQEPTGSNQPQNF
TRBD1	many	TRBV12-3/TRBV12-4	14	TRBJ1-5	TGTGCCAGCAGTTGGGGACAGGGGAATCAGCCCCAGCATTTT	CASSWGQGNQPQHF
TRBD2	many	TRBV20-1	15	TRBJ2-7	TGCAGTGCTATACGGATAGCGGGAGGGCCGGTGGAGCAGTACTTC	CSAIRIAGGPVEQYF
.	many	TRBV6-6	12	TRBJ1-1	TGTGCCAGCAGGGCAGGGAACACTGAAGCTTTCTTT	CASRAGNTEAFF
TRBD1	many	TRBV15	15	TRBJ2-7	TGTGCCACCAGCAGAGGTGGGACAGGGAGATCCGAGCAGTACTTC	CATSRGGTGRSEQYF
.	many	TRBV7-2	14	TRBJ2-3	TGTGCCAGCAGCTTAGCAGGATTAGTAGATACGCAGTATTTT	CASSLAGLVDTQYF
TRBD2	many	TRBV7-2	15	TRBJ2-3	TGTGCCAGCAGCCTACTAGCGGGGGACACAGATACGCAGTATTTT	CASSLLAGDTDTQYF
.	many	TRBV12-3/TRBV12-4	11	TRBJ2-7	TGTGCCAGCAGTTTCGAACTGGGGCAGTACTTC	CASSFELGQYF
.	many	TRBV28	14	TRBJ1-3	TGTGCCAGCCACGTCCAGGGAGTCGGAAACACCATATATTTT	CASHVQGVGNTIYF
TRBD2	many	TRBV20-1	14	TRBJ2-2	TGCAGTGCGGCGCGGGGGGGGAACACCGGGGAGCTGTTTTTT	CSAARGGNTGELFF
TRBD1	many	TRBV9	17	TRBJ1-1	TGTGCCAGCAGCGTAGATCCGGGACAGGGGGCGCTCCCTGAAGCTTTCTTT	CASSVDPGQGALPEAFF
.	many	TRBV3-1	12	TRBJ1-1	TGTGCCAGCAGGACAGTAAACACTGAAGCTTTCTTT	CASRTVNTEAFF
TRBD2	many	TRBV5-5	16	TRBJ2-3	TGTGCCAGCAGCTTGGAAGTAGCGGGAAAGTCAGATACGCAGTATTTT	CASSLEVAGKSDTQYF
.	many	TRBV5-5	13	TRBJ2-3	TGTGCCAGCAGCTTTCTGAGCACAGATACGCAGTATTTT	CASSFLSTDTQYF
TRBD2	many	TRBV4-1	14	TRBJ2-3	TGCGCCAGCAGCCGGACTAGCGACACAGATACGCAGTATTTT	CASSRTSDTDTQYF
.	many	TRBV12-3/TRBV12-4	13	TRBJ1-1	TGTGCCAGCAGGCCTGGGCCGGGCACTGAAGCTTTCTTT	CASRPGPGTEAFF
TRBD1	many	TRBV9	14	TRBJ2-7	TGTGCCAGCAGCCCCCGGACAGGCGCCTACGAGCAGTACTTC	CASSPRTGAYEQYF
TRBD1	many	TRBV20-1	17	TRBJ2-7	TGCAGTGCCGACCGATGGACCGGACAGGGATACGGCTACGAGCAGTACTTC	CSADRWTGQGYGYEQYF